This T cell receptor (beta chain) was recovered during a study of cytotoxic CD8 clonotypes in ibrutinib-treated CLL. The wider study: Partial response was seen in about 25 patients and complete response in 2; after median around six years, about 14 stayed remitted, roughly 12 progressed. Study-wide findings and caveats: Rising at ibrutinib response, clonality subsequently fell back toward baseline at progression. Shared public clonotypes were rare, and on treatment they either got smaller or stayed the same.

As to this clone: The antigen remains unidentified.

The assay was immunoSEQ multiplex PCR, and TCRdb's table has in-frame clones only and misses some. The sample lists about 140,000 clones; approximately 90% were seen once. Germline V gene sequence: CDR1 SGDLS, CDR2 YYNGEE. The CDR3 has 12 residues. V was pared by 4 bases and J by 11 bases, with 14 bases between. The genes are TRBV9 and TRBJ2-3; possible D gene TRBD2, 6 bases. This TCR was sampled from a human donor with chronic lymphocytic leukemia. This specimen was PBMCs, taken after 12 months of ibrutinib treatment. CDR3 in amino acids: CASSPSGSGQYF. For the CDR3, the DNA is TGTGCCAGCAGCCCGTCCGGGAGCGGGCAGTATTTT.